These 12 T cell receptor beta chains came from one sample sequenced in a study of blood T cell repertoires in COVID-19. Using immunoSEQ multiplex PCR, the repertoire was profiled, and TCRdb retains in-frame clones only, with some absent. The sample yields about 72,000 clones, more than 70% seen once. Sequenced sample: peripheral blood. The receptors originated from a woman aged 80 or older with active or convalescent COVID-19.

Only a few counts were recorded for this clone. The chain uses TRBV3-1 (or the pseudogene TRBV3-2) and TRBJ2-3; 7 nucleotides line up with TRBD2. Per germline, CDR1 LGHDT and CDR2 YNNKEL (reference sequence). This CDR3 has 16 residues. V lost 3 bases and J lost 1; bases outside the gene matches: 7. DNA for the CDR3: TGTGCCAGCAGCCAGGCCCTAGCGGACGGCACAGATACGCAGTATTTT. Protein sequence: CASSQALADGTDTQYF.

The V gene is TRBV18, the J gene TRBJ2-5; 7 bases agree with TRBD1. The J segment lost 1 base and the V segment lost 7 bases, leaving 6 bases of the junction unmatched. Germline V gene sequence: CDR1 KGHSH, CDR2 LQKENI. This CDR3 has 14 residues. The CDR3 region is CASCRTGTQETQYF. The CDR3 nucleotides are TGTGCCAGCTGTCGGACAGGAACCCAAGAGACCCAGTACTTC.

CDR3 bases: TGTGCCTGGAGTGATGGAGATGCCTACGAGCAGTACTTC. Translation: CAWSDGDAYEQYF. The rearrangement joins TRBV30 to TRBJ2-7; D call uncertain. Looked up from germline, CDR1 is GTSNPN and CDR2 is SVGIG (reference sequence). The CDR3 covers 13 residues. V dropped 1 base and J dropped 2 bases, with 9 bases sitting between them.

The J gene is TRBJ2-7, the V gene TRBV13; 9 nucleotides line up with TRBD2. CDR3 size: 19 residues. The junction had 13 bases not matched to a gene; V was cut back by 1 base and J by 0 bases. CDR1 is PRHDT, CDR2 FYEKMQ, per germline (reference sequence). Here the CDR3 DNA reads TGTGCCAGCAGCTTAGATGGGAGGGTAGCGGGGGCAAGCTCCTACGAGCAGTACTTC. Translated: CASSLDGRVAGASSYEQYF.

The count of this clone is one. The gene calls are TRBV6-5 and TRBJ2-3; D not certain. The CDR3 sequence is 14 residues long. Germline CDR1 reads MNHEY; CDR2 reads SVGAGI. Trimming pared 7 bases from V and 0 bases from J, leaving 11 bases between. The CDR3 DNA reads as TGTGCCAGCATGGCACATACCAGCACAGATACGCAGTATTTT. Protein: CASMAHTSTDTQYF.

J is TRBJ2-5 and V is TRBV3-1 (or the pseudogene TRBV3-2), with D possibly being TRBD2 (5 bases). In germline, CDR1 is LGHDT, CDR2 YNNKEL (reference sequence). The CDR3 runs to 17 residues. V was trimmed by 0 bases and J by 2 bases, leaving 16 bases between them. The DNA for the CDR3 is TGTGCCAGCAGCCAAGAAGAATACAGACTAATACAAGAGACCCAGTACTTC. Encoded protein: CASSQEEYRLIQETQYF.

The rearrangement links TRBV29-1 to TRBJ1-4; TRBD1 might be the D (5 bases). V lost 4 bases, J lost 6 bases, and 12 bases lay in between. Looked up from germline, CDR1 is SQVTM and CDR2 is ANQGSEA. This CDR3 has 13 residues. The CDR3 region has the DNA TGCAGCGTTGGGCTGGGGCTTCATGAAAAACTGTTTTTT. Translated: CSVGLGLHEKLFF.

The chain joins TRBV11-3 to TRBJ2-2; the D gene is possibly TRBD2 (7 bases). CDR1 and CDR2 (germline): SGHNT, YENEEA. V gave up 9 bases and J gave up 6 bases, with 14 bases separating them. The CDR3 loop spans 13 amino acids. The CDR3 nucleotides are TGTGCCAGGAAGAGGGAGGGGGCCGGGGAGCTGTTTTTT. Its protein product is CARKREGAGELFF.

This chain joins TRBV27 and TRBJ1-2; 7 bases align to TRBD1. The ends lost 1 base at V and 0 bases at J; junction bases unmatched: 2. Germline CDR1 MNHEY, CDR2 SMNVEV (reference sequence). This CDR3 has 15 amino acids. Written as DNA, the CDR3 is TGTGCCAGCAGTTTATGGGGACAGCCTAACTATGGCTACACCTTC. Translating it yields CASSLWGQPNYGYTF.

V and J are TRBV4-2 and TRBJ1-2; 8 nucleotides match TRBD1. The CDR3 runs 16 residues. With V trimmed by 4 bases and J by 1 base, 8 bases remained unmatched. Looked up from germline, CDR1 is LGHNA and CDR2 is YNFKEQ. The CDR3 DNA reads TGTGCCAGCAGCCCCACAGGGGGGCCCTATAACTATGGCTACACCTTC. Translation: CASSPTGGPYNYGYTF.

The chain is built from TRBV19 and TRBJ2-7; no clear D gene. With 4 bases removed from V and 13 bases from J, the gap between germline ends came to 23 bases. The CDR3 spans 14 residues. Germline values: CDR1 LNHDA, CDR2 SQIVND (reference sequence). CDR3 DNA sequence: TGTGCCAGTAGTACCTCGTCATCGAACCCAATGCGATACTTC. Translating gives CASSTSSSNPMRYF.

The chain has TRBV6-5 and TRBJ1-2, with 8 bases identical to TRBD1. The CDR3 spans 12 residues. Trimming at V came to 4 bases and at J to 10 bases, leaving 5 bases not matched to a gene. CDR1 MNHEY and CDR2 SVGAGI come from the germline V gene. DNA for the CDR3: TGTGCCAGCAGTTTCCAGGGGGCTTTCTACACCTTC. Encoded protein: CASSFQGAFYTF.